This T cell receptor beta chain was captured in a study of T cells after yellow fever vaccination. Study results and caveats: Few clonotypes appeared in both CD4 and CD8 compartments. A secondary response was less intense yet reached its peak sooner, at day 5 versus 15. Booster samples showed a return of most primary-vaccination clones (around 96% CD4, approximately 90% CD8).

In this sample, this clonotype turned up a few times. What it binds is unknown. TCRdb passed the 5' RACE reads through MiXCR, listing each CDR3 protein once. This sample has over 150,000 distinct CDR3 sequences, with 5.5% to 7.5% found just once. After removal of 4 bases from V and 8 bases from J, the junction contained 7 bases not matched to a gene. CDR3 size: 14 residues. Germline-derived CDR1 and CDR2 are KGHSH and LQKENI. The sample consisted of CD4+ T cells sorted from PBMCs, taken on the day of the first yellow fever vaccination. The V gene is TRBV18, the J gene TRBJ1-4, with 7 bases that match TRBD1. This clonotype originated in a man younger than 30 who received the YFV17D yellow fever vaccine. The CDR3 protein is CASSQGTVQEKLFF. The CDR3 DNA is TGTGCCAGCTCACAAGGGACAGTTCAAGAAAAACTGTTTTTT.